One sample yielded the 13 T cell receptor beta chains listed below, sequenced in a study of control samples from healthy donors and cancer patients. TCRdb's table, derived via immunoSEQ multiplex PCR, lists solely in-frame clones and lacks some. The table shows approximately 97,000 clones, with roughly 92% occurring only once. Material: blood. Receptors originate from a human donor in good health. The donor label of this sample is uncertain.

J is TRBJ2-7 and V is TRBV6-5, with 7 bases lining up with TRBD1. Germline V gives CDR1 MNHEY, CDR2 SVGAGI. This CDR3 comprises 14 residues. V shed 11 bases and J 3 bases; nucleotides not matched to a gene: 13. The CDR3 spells CAYRIQGTFYEQYF. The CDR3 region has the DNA TGTGCCTACCGAATACAGGGGACGTTCTACGAGCAGTACTTC.

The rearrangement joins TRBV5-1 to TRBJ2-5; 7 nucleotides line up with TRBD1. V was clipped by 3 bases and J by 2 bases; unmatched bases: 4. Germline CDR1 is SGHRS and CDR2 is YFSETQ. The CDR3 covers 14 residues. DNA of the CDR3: TGCGCCAGCAGCTCAGGACAGGCTCAAGAGACCCAGTACTTC. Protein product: CASSSGQAQETQYF.

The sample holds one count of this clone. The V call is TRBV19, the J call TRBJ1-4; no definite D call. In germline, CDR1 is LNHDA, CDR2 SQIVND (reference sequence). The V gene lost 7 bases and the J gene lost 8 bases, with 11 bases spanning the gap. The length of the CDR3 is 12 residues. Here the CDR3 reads CASNKSGEKLFF. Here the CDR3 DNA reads TGTGCCAGTAATAAGAGCGGCGAAAAACTGTTTTTT.

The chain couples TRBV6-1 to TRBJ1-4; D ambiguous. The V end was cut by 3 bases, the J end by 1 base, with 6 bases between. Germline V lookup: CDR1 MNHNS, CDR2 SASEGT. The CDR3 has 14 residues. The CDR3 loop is CASSDTKTNEKLFF. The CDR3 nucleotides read TGTGCCAGCAGTGATACAAAAACTAATGAAAAACTGTTTTTT.

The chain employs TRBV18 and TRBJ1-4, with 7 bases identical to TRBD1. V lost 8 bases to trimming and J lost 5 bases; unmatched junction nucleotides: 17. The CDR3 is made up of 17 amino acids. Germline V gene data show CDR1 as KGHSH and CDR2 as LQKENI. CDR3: CASREGQARLQNEKLFF. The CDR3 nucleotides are TGTGCCAGCCGAGAAGGACAGGCGAGGCTTCAGAATGAAAAACTGTTTTTT.

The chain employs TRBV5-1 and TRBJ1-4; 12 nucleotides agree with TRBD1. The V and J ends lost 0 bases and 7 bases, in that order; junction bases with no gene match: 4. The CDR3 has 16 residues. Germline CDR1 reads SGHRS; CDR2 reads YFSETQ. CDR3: CASSLDPGQGAEKLFF. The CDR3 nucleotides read TGCGCCAGCAGCTTGGACCCGGGACAGGGGGCTGAAAAACTGTTTTTT.

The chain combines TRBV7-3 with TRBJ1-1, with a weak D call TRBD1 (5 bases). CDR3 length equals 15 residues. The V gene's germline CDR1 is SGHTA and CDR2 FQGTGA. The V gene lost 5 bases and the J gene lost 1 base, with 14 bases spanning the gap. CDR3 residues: CASSPHGAGNTEAFF. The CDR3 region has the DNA TGTGCCAGCAGCCCCCACGGGGCAGGGAACACTGAAGCTTTCTTT.

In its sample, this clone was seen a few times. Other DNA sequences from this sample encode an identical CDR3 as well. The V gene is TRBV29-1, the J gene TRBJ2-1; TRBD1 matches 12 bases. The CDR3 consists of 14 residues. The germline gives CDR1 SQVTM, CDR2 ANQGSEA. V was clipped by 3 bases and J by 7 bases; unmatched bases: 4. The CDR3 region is CSVDGTGGGNEQFF. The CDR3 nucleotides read TGCAGCGTTGATGGGACAGGGGGCGGGAATGAGCAGTTCTTC.

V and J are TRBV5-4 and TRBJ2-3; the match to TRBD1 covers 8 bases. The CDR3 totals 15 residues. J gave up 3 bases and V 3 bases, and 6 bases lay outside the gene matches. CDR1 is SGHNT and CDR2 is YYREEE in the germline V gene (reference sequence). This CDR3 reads CASSYTGGITDTQYF. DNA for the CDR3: TGTGCCAGCAGCTATACAGGGGGAATAACAGATACGCAGTATTTT.

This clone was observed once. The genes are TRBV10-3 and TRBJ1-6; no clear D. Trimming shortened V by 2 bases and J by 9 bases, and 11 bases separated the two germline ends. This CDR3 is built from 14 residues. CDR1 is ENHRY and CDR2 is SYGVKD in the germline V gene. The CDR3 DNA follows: TGTGCCATCAGTGAGGAACGGCGAGGTTCACCCCTCCACTTT. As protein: CAISEERRGSPLHF.

The CDR3 DNA sequence: TGTGCCAGCAGCTTAGACGGGGGGGCCTCAGATACGCAGTATTTT. Protein product: CASSLDGGASDTQYF. V and J are TRBV11-2 and TRBJ2-3; 8 bases map to TRBD2. This CDR3 contains 15 residues. The trim removed 0 bases at V and 4 bases at J, leaving 3 bases unmatched. Germline lookup yields CDR1 SGHAT and CDR2 FQNNGV.

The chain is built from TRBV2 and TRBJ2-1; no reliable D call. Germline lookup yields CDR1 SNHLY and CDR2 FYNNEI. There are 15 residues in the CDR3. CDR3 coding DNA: TGTGCGCAACGAGTGGGCACCAGCTCCTACAATGAGCAGTTCTTC. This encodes CAQRVGTSSYNEQFF.

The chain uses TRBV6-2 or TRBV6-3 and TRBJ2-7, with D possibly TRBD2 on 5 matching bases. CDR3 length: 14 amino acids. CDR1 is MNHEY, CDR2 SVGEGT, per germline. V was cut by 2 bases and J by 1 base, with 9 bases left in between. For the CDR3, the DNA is TGTGCCAGCAGTTACCTCCGAGGGTCCTACGAGCAGTACTTC. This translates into CASSYLRGSYEQYF.